This T cell receptor beta chain was recorded in a study of Ad26.COV2.S vaccination and SARS-CoV-2 variants. The table lists this clone with a count of one. Assay: immunoSEQ multiplex PCR; the TCRdb copy retains only in-frame clones and omits some. This sample has around 370,000 clones, with under 95% found just once. Sample: peripheral blood, taken after recovery from COVID-19. The TCR was taken from a human donor who had recovered from COVID-19.

The CDR3 DNA sequence: TGTGCCACCCAGACGAACAAGGACAGAAGAGAGACCCAGTACTTC. Translated: CATQTNKDRRETQYF. The chain employs TRBV27 and TRBJ2-5, with TRBD1 as a possible D gene (6 bases). Germline loops: CDR1 MNHEY, CDR2 SMNVEV (reference sequence). With 10 bases removed from V and 4 bases from J, the gap between germline ends came to 22 bases. The CDR3 runs 15 residues.